The clone carrying this T cell receptor (beta chain) appeared once. Its antigen is not identified. This specimen comes from a study of T cell responses to AZD1222 COVID-19 vaccine. Study as a whole: Second-dose intervals of approximately 4 or approximately 12 weeks were pooled.

Germline V gene data show CDR1 as SGHTA and CDR2 as FQGNSA. This CDR3 spans 15 amino acids. V shed 5 bases, J shed 10 bases, and the junction held 12 bases outside the gene matches. The assay was immunoSEQ multiplex PCR, and TCRdb's table has in-frame clones only and misses some. The sample has about 160,000 clones, about 91% seen once; the top ten hold approximately 4%. Broader study findings: Spike-specific TCR breadth and depth were elevated following two AZD1222 doses. Sampled repertoires all dated from after the peak T cell response.

V and J are TRBV7-2 and TRBJ2-1, with 9 bases matching TRBD1. Sequencing used peripheral blood, obtained on day 0 of AZD1222 vaccination. The receptor was isolated from an adult in good health. The CDR3 DNA follows: TGTGCCAGCAGCCCCGGGACAGGGAGACTAGGCGAGCAGTTCTTC. Protein: CASSPGTGRLGEQFF.